This T cell receptor (beta chain) was identified during a study of cytomegalovirus exposure and HLA in healthy donors. Study summary: For the roughly 400 genotyped donors, approximately 83% fell within the Caucasian-associated ancestry cluster. Study-level points and caveats: Most TCR sequences were seen very rarely across donors, but some public TCRs occurred in many.

Concerning this clone itself: The antigen is not known.

Both 60 Vbeta primers and 13 Jbeta primers went into the PCR. TCRdb's table, derived via immunoSEQ multiplex PCR, lists solely in-frame clones and lacks some. The sample gives around 170,000 clones, around 80% of which show up once; 1% is in the top ten. The trim removed 4 bases at V and 6 bases at J, leaving 8 bases unmatched. Germline V gene sequence: CDR1 SGHNT, CDR2 YYREEE (reference sequence). CDR3 size: 15 residues. This clonotype was obtained from a woman in her 50s in good health and CMV-seropositive. Material for sequencing was PBMCs. This chain connects TRBV5-4 to TRBJ2-1; 9 nucleotides agree with TRBD2. CDR3 sequence reads: CASSPGLASGNEQFF. The CDR3 DNA reads TGTGCCAGCAGCCCCGGACTAGCGTCGGGCAATGAGCAGTTCTTC.